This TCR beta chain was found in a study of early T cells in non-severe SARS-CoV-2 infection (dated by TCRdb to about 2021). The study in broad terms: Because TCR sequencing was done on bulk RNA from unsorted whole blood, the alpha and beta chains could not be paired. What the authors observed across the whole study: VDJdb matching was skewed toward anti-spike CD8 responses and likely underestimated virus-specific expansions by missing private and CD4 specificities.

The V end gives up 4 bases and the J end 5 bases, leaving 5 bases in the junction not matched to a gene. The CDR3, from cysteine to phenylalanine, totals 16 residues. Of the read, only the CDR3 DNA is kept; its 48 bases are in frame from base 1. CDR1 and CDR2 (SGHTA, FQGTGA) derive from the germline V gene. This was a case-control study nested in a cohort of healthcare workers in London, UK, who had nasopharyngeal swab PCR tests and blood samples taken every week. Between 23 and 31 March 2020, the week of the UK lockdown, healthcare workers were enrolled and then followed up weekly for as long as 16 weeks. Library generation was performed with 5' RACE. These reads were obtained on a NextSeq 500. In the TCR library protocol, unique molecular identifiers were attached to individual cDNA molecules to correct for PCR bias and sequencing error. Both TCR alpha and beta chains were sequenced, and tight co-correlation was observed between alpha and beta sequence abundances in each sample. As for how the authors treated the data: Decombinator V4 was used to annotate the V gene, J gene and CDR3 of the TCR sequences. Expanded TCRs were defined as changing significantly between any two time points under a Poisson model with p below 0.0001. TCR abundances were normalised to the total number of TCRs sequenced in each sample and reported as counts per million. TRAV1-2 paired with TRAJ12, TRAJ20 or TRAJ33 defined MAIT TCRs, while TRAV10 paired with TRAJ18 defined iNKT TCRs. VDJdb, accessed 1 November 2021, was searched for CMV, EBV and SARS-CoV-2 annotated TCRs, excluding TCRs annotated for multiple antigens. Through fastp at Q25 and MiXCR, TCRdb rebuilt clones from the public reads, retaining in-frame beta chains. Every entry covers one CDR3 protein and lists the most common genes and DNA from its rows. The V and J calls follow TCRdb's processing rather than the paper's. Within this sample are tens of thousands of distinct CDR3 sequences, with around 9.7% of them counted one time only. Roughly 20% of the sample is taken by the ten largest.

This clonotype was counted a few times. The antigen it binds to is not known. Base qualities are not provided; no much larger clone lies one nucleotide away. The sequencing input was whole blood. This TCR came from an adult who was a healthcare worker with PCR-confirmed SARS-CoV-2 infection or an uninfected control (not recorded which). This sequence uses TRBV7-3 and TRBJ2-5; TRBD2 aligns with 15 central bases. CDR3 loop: CASSSGLAGGRETQYF. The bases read TGTGCCAGCAGCTCCGGACTAGCGGGGGGGCGTGAGACCCAGTACTTC.